The entry below gives a single TCR beta chain sequence along with its context. V was clipped by 6 bases and J by 2 bases; unmatched bases: 12. This CDR3 has 16 residues. CDR1 MDHEN and CDR2 SYDVKM come from the germline V gene. These data come from a study of blood T cell repertoires in COVID-19. Turning to the study itself: Samples taken during acute and convalescent COVID-19 were collected in the United States, Italy and Spain.

Generated by immunoSEQ multiplex PCR, the TCRdb table keeps only in-frame clones and is missing some. This sample has around 250,000 clones, with roughly 89% found just once. The sequence derives from a woman aged 40 to 50 who had recovered from COVID-19. The chain is built from TRBV28 and TRBJ2-5; the match to TRBD2 covers 7 bases. The sequencing input was peripheral blood. CDR3 in DNA: TGTGCCAGCAGCCCCGCAGCCTGGACTAGTCAAGAGACCCAGTACTTC. Translation gives CASSPAAWTSQETQYF.